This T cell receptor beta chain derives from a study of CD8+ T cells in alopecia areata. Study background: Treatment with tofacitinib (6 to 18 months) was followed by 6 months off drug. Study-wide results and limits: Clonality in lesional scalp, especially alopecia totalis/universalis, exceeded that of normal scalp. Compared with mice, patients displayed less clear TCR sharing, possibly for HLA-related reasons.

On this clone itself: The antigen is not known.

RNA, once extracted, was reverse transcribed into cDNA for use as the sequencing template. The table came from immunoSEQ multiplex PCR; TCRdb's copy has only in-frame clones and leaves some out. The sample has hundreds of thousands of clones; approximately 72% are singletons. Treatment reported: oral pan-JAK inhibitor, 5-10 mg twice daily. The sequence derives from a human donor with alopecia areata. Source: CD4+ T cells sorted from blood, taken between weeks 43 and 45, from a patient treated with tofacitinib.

The CDR3 is CAWTLGETYGYTF. The CDR3 DNA reads as TGTGCCTGGACCTTGGGGGAAACCTATGGCTACACCTTC. The chain carries TRBV30 and TRBJ1-2; the D gene is possibly TRBD1 (5 bases). The CDR3 spans 13 residues. CDR1 and CDR2 (germline): GTSNPN, SVGIG (reference sequence). Trimming left V 4 bases short and J 4 bases short, with 13 bases between.